The clone carrying this T cell receptor beta chain turned up a few times. These data originate in a study of vaccination and CD4 T cells after COVID-19. Turning to the study itself: Convalescent study patients returned SARS-CoV-2 positive nasal swab PCR results, with under 10 mild cases and one severe. The convalescent population consisted of six males and four females, two of whom were of Hispanic ethnicity. Median draw time for post-COVID samples was 85 to 110 days post-diagnosis (range 35 to 161).

TCRdb re-called the PCR reads through MiXCR, storing one row per CDR3 protein. The table lists roughly 20,000 distinct CDR3 sequences, 62% of them singletons. The sequence came from a human donor who had recovered from COVID-19. Sequenced material: CD4+ T cells from blood, taken before SARS-CoV-2 vaccination.

CDR3 in amino acids: CASSQQGGNQPQHF. The CDR3 bases are TGTGCCAGCAGTCAACAGGGAGGCAATCAGCCCCAGCATTTT. The chain employs TRBV2 and TRBJ1-5; D possibly corresponds to TRBD1 (6 bases). Germline CDR1 reads SNHLY; CDR2 reads FYNNEI. The V end lost 5 bases, the J end lost 2 bases, and 10 bases lay between the germline ends. The CDR3 has 14 residues.